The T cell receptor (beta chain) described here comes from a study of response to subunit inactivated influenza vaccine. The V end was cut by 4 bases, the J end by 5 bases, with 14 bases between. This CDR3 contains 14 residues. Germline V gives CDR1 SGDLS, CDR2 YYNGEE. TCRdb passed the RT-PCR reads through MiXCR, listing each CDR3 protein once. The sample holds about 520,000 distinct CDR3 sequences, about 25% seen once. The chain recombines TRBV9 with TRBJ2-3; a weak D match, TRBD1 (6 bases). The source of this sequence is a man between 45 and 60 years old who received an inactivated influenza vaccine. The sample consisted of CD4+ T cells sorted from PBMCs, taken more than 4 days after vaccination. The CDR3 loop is CASSPQGQLDTQYF. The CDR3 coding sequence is TGTGCCAGCAGCCCCCAGGGGCAGTTAGATACGCAGTATTTT. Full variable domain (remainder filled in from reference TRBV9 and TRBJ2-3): DSGVTQTPKHLITATGQRVTLRCSPRSGDLSVYWYQQSLDQGLQFLIQYYNGEERAKGNILERFSAQQFPDLHSELNLSSLELGDSALYFCASSPQGQLDTQYFGPGTRLTVL.